These T cell receptor beta chains were read from a single sample in a study of blood T cell repertoires in COVID-19. Clones were read by immunoSEQ multiplex PCR, and TCRdb kept only the in-frame ones, dropping some. The sample has about 500,000 clones, around 90% seen once. The sample consisted of PBMCs or T cells enriched from blood (not recorded which). The receptors stem from a young woman who had recovered from COVID-19. CDR3s include the opening cysteine and the closing phenylalanine or tryptophan. The D gene is left open where the match is weak. Clone size is stated in some rows and not others, as once, few, many or a class when expanded.

j_call clone_size v_call d_call cdr3_aa cdr3_nt
TRBJ1-6 few TRBV27 NA CASSFSYGAASYNSPLHF TGTGCCAGCAGTTTTTCCTATGGGGCGGCGTCCTATAATTCACCCCTCCACTTT
TRBJ1-1 NA TRBV9 TRBD1 CASSDGTANPEAFF TGTGCCAGCAGCGACGGGACAGCTAACCCTGAAGCTTTCTTT
TRBJ1-2 NA TRBV6-5 TRBD1 CASSYSGQEVLYGYTF TGTGCCAGCAGTTACTCCGGACAGGAGGTACTCTATGGCTACACCTTC
TRBJ1-2 NA TRBV6-5 NA CASSYDMDGYTF TGTGCCAGCAGTTACGACATGGATGGCTACACCTTC
TRBJ2-7 NA TRBV10-3 NA CAISRGAEQYF TGTGCCATCAGCAGGGGGGCCGAGCAGTACTTC
TRBJ1-6 NA TRBV28 TRBD1 CASSPTGTGGSPLHF TGTGCCAGCAGTCCCACCGGGACAGGGGGTTCACCCCTCCACTTT
TRBJ1-2 NA TRBV5-1 NA CASSSDSPTYGYTF TGCGCCAGCAGCTCGGACAGCCCCACATATGGCTACACCTTC
TRBJ2-7 NA TRBV28 NA CASSLHSSYEQYF TGTGCCAGCAGTTTACACTCCTCCTACGAGCAGTACTTC
TRBJ2-2 NA TRBV18 TRBD1 CASSSGQRELFF TGTGCCAGCTCCTCGGGACAGAGAGAGCTGTTTTTT
TRBJ1-5 NA TRBV4-1 TRBD1 CASSQDWGQGRQPQHF TGCGCCAGCAGCCAAGATTGGGGACAGGGGAGGCAGCCCCAGCATTTT
TRBJ1-2 NA TRBV3-1/TRBV3-2 TRBD1 CASSQFQGAYGYTF TGTGCCAGCAGCCAATTCCAGGGGGCCTATGGCTACACCTTC
TRBJ2-5 once TRBV7-2 NA CASTLPEVPLYF TGTGCCAGCACCCTTCCCGAGGTACCTCTTTACTTC
TRBJ1-2 NA TRBV5-1 NA CASSGGRGVGYGYTF TGCGCCAGCAGCGGAGGGCGAGGAGTTGGTTATGGCTACACCTTC
TRBJ2-3 NA TRBV19 NA CASRRQGLGDTQYF TGTGCCAGTCGCCGCCAGGGGCTTGGAGATACGCAGTATTTT
TRBJ1-5 NA TRBV10-3 TRBD1 CAIRGTGDNQPQHF TGTGCCATCAGGGGAACAGGGGATAATCAGCCCCAGCATTTT
TRBJ2-7 NA TRBV25-1 TRBD1 CASSDRWDRGFGEQYF TGTGCCAGCAGTGATCGATGGGACAGGGGATTCGGCGAGCAGTACTTC
TRBJ1-1 NA TRBV3-1/TRBV3-2 NA CASSQSDGGAEAFF TGTGCCAGCAGCCAATCTGACGGGGGGGCTGAAGCTTTCTTT
TRBJ2-1 NA TRBV5-8 TRBD1 CASSFRTGNHYNEQFF TGTGCCAGCAGCTTTAGGACAGGGAATCACTACAATGAGCAGTTCTTC
TRBJ1-3 NA TRBV6-5 NA CASRTTGNSGNTIYF TGTGCCAGCAGGACTACAGGGAACTCTGGAAACACCATATATTTT
TRBJ1-1 NA TRBV5-4 NA CASSLLGEQRENTEAFF TGTGCCAGCAGCTTGCTCGGGGAACAGAGGGAAAACACTGAAGCTTTCTTT
TRBJ1-2 once TRBV24-1 NA CATSDSAARVDGYTF TGTGCCACCAGTGATTCCGCAGCCAGGGTAGATGGCTACACCTTC
TRBJ1-4 NA TRBV7-2 NA CASSSQGGGNEKLFF TGTGCCAGCAGCTCCCAAGGGGGGGGGAATGAAAAACTGTTTTTT
TRBJ2-3 NA TRBV11-2 NA CASSSLSTEGTQYF TGTGCCAGCAGCTCCCTTTCCACCGAGGGTACGCAGTATTTT
TRBJ1-2 NA TRBV3-1/TRBV3-2 NA CASSQDEDGYTF TGTGCCAGCAGCCAAGATGAGGATGGCTACACCTTC
TRBJ2-7 NA TRBV4-1 NA CASSQVLKRSYEQYF TGCGCCAGCAGCCAAGTCTTAAAGCGCTCCTACGAGCAGTACTTC
TRBJ2-7 once TRBV7-3 TRBD1 CASSPNRGHYEQYF TGTGCCAGCAGCCCCAACAGGGGGCACTACGAGCAGTACTTC
TRBJ2-7 NA TRBV3-1/TRBV3-2 TRBD1 CASSGTGVYEQYF TGTGCCAGCAGTGGGACAGGGGTCTACGAGCAGTACTTC
TRBJ1-2 NA TRBV6-5 NA CASSPLGAKIYGYTF TGTGCCAGCAGTCCCCTAGGAGCCAAAATCTATGGCTACACCTTC
TRBJ1-1 once TRBV6-6 NA CASRANRDTEAFF TGTGCCAGCAGGGCAAACAGGGACACTGAAGCTTTCTTT
TRBJ2-5 once TRBV3-1/TRBV3-2 TRBD2 CASTPPGGAGGAGGQYF TGTGCCAGCACCCCTCCCGGGGGAGCGGGGGGAGCCGGGGGCCAGTACTTC
TRBJ2-1 once TRBV9 TRBD1 CASSPQGGSREQFF TGTGCCAGCAGCCCCCAAGGGGGCTCGAGGGAGCAGTTCTTC